One and the same sample provided the 10 T cell receptor beta chains below, sequenced in a study of T cell changes during pregnancy in multiple sclerosis. Produced via immunoSEQ multiplex PCR; TCRdb's table is partial and in-frame only. The data contain some 80,000 clones, 90% to 95% of them singletons. The specimen comprised peripheral blood, sampled in the first trimester of pregnancy. The receptors stem from a female donor with multiple sclerosis, enrolled in a pregnancy study.

This chain uses TRBV27 with TRBJ1-2; TRBD1 is a possible D gene (6 bases). Trimming pared 6 bases from V and 7 bases from J, leaving 15 bases between. CDR1 and CDR2 from the germline V gene are MNHEY and SMNVEV (reference sequence). There are 13 residues in the CDR3. For the CDR3, the DNA is TGTGCCAGCAGCCCTACAGGGTGGCGTGGCTACACCTTC. Its translation: CASSPTGWRGYTF.

The chain joins TRBV7-3 to TRBJ2-5; a possible D gene is TRBD1 (5 bases). This CDR3 has 13 amino acids. Germline CDR1 SGHTA, CDR2 FQGTGA. V was shortened by 3 bases and J by 4 bases, with 9 bases between the two germline ends. The CDR3 DNA sequence: TGTGCCAGCAGCTTTGGCCAGGGAGAGACCCAGTACTTC. Protein sequence: CASSFGQGETQYF. Supplemented by reference TRBV7-3 and TRBJ2-5, the full variable domain reads GAGVSQTPSNKVTEKGKYVELRCDPISGHTALYWYRQSLGQGPEFLIYFQGTGAADDSGLPNDRFFAVRPEGSVSTLKIQRTERGDSAVYLCASSFGQGETQYFGPGTRLLVL.

About this clone: The same CDR3 can be traced to other DNA sequences in this sample. CDR3 amino acids: CASSVQGNQPQHF. CDR3 nucleotide sequence: TGTGCCAGCAGTGTCCAGGGCAATCAGCCCCAGCATTTT. The chain carries TRBV6-1 and TRBJ1-5; D remains ambiguous. The CDR3 is 13 residues long. Germline V gene lookup returns CDR1 MNHNS and CDR2 SASEGT. The V end was cut by 4 bases, the J end by 2 bases, with 6 bases between.

V and J are TRBV6-4 and TRBJ2-3; D gene unclear. This CDR3 has 12 amino acids. The V gene lost 3 bases and the J gene lost 7 bases, with 8 bases spanning the gap. In germline, CDR1 is MRHNA, CDR2 SNTAGT. This CDR3 is CASSESGHTQYF. The CDR3 DNA reads TGTGCCAGCAGTGAGTCTGGGCATACGCAGTATTTT.

CDR3 protein: CASYSSGTDNEQFF. DNA of the CDR3: TGTGCCAGTTATTCTAGCGGGACAGACAATGAGCAGTTCTTC. This chain uses TRBV7-9 with TRBJ2-1; 9 positions agree with TRBD2. The CDR3 runs 14 residues. CDR1 is SEHNR and CDR2 is FQNEAQ in the germline V gene (reference sequence). V lost 9 bases and J lost 5; bases outside the gene matches: 8.

The chain links TRBV10-3 to TRBJ2-1; 11 bases map to TRBD2. CDR1 and CDR2 (germline): ENHRY, SYGVKD. The V gene end was trimmed by 6 bases and the J gene end by 9 bases; junction bases not matched to a gene: 7. The CDR3 runs 14 residues. The CDR3 nucleotides read TGTGCCATCAGCTCGACTAGCGGGAAAATTGAGCAGTTCTTC. Translating gives CAISSTSGKIEQFF.

The chain carries TRBV14 and TRBJ2-1; 8 bases map to TRBD2. There are 15 residues in the CDR3. With V trimmed by 4 bases and J by 7 bases, 9 bases remained unmatched. Germline CDR1 and CDR2: SGHDN and FVKESK. The CDR3 nucleotides read TGTGCCAGCAGCCTCAGGACTAGCATACTGAATGAGCAGTTCTTC. Its translation is CASSLRTSILNEQFF.

The rearrangement joins TRBV7-3 to TRBJ1-6; D may be TRBD1 (5 bases). The CDR3 is 15 residues long. Trimming took off 5 bases at V and 5 bases at J, with 13 bases between the two ends. Germline V gives CDR1 SGHTA, CDR2 FQGTGA. The CDR3 here is CASSLSGMHNSPLHF. In DNA form, the CDR3 reads TGTGCCAGCAGCCTTTCAGGGATGCATAATTCACCCCTCCACTTT. Filled out from reference TRBV7-3 and TRBJ1-6, the complete variable domain reads GAGVSQTPSNKVTEKGKYVELRCDPISGHTALYWYRQSLGQGPEFLIYFQGTGAADDSGLPNDRFFAVRPEGSVSTLKIQRTERGDSAVYLCASSLSGMHNSPLHFGNGTRLTVT.

This clone was recorded once. The chain joins TRBV10-3 to TRBJ1-1; weak D call: TRBD1 (6 bases). This CDR3 has 14 amino acids. V was trimmed by 6 bases and J by 0 bases, leaving 11 bases between them. Looked up from germline, CDR1 is ENHRY and CDR2 is SYGVKD. Here the CDR3 reads CAISTDSLNTEAFF. DNA of the CDR3: TGTGCCATCAGCACGGACAGTCTGAACACTGAAGCTTTCTTT.

In this sample, this clone turned up once. The rearrangement joins TRBV7-9 to TRBJ2-2; 9 bases agree with TRBD1. CDR1 and CDR2 (germline): SEHNR, FQNEAQ (reference sequence). The CDR3 runs 16 residues. V was clipped by 5 bases and J by 4 bases; unmatched bases: 8. Written as DNA, the CDR3 is TGTGCCAGCAGCGGACGACAGGGGGGCAGCACCGGGGAGCTGTTTTTT. Protein sequence: CASSGRQGGSTGELFF.